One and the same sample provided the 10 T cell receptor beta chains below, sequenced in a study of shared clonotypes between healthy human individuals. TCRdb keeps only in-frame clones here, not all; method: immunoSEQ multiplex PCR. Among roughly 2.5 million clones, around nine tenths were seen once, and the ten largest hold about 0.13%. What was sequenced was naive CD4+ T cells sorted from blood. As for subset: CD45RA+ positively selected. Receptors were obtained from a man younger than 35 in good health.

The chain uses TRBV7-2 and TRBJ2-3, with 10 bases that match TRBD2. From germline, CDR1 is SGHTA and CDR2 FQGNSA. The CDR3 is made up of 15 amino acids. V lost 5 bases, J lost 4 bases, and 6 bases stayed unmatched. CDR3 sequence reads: CASSRLAGPSDTQYF. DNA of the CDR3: TGTGCCAGCAGCCGACTAGCGGGTCCATCAGATACGCAGTATTTT.

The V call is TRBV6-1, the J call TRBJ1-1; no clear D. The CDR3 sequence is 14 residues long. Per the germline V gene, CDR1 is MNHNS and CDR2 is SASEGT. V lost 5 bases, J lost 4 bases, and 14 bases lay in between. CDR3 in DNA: TGTGCCAGCAGTTTTTTCAGTATGGGCACTGAAGCTTTCTTT. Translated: CASSFFSMGTEAFF.

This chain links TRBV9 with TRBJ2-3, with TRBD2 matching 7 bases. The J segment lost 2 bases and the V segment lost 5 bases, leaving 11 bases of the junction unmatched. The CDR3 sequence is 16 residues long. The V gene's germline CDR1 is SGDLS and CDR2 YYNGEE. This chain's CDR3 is CASSRPGLGNTDTQYF. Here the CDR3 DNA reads TGTGCCAGCAGTAGGCCAGGACTAGGAAACACAGATACGCAGTATTTT.

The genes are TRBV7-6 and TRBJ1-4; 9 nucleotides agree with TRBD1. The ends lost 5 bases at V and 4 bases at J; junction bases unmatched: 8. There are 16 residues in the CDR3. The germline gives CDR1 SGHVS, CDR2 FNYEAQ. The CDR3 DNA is TGTGCCAGCAGCCCCAGACAGGGGGGGAGTAATGAAAAACTGTTTTTT. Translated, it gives CASSPRQGGSNEKLFF. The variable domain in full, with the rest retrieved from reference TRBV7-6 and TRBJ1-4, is GAGVSQSPRYKVTKRGQDVALRCDPISGHVSLYWYRQALGQGPEFLTYFNYEAQQDKSGLPNDRFSAERPEGSISTLTIQRTEQRDSAMYRCASSPRQGGSNEKLFFGSGTQLSVL.

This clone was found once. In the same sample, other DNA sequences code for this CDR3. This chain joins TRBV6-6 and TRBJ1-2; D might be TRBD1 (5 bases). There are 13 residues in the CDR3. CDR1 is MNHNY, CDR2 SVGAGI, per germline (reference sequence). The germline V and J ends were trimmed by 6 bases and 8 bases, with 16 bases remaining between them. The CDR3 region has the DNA TGTGCCAGCAGGCCTGGGGAGGGGAGCGGCTACACCTTC. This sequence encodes CASRPGEGSGYTF.

The CDR3 nucleotides are TGTGCCAGCAGTTCCCCGACAGGGGTTATAAACATTCAGTACTTC. This encodes CASSSPTGVINIQYF. The chain joins TRBV6-6 to TRBJ2-4; 8 nucleotides agree with TRBD1. CDR1 is MNHNY and CDR2 is SVGAGI in the germline V gene (reference sequence). The CDR3 has 15 residues. Trimming at V came to 4 bases and at J to 6 bases, leaving 8 bases not matched to a gene.

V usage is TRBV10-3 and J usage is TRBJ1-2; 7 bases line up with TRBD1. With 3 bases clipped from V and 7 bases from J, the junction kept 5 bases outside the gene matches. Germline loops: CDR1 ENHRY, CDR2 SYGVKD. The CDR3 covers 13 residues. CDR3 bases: TGTGCCATCAGTGATGACAGGGTTGTTGGCTACACCTTC. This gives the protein CAISDDRVVGYTF.

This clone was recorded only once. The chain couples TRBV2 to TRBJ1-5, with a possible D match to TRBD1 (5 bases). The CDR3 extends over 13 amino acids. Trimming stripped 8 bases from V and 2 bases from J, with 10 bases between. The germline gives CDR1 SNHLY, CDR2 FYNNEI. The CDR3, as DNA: TGTGCCAGCGGAAGGGACGGCAATCAGCCCCAGCATTTT. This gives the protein CASGRDGNQPQHF.

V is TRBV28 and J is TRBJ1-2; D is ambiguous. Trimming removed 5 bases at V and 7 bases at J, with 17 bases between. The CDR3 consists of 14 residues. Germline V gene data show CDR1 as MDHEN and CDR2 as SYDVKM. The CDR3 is CASSPDPRLGGYTF. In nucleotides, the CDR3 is TGTGCCAGCAGTCCCGACCCCAGATTGGGTGGCTACACCTTC.

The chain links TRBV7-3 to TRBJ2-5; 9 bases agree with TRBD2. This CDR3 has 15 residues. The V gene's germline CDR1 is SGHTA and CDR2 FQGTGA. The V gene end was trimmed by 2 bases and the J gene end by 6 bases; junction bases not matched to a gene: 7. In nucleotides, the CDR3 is TGTGCCAGCAGCTTAGGAGCGGGGGGTTCACAGACCCAGTACTTC. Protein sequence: CASSLGAGGSQTQYF.